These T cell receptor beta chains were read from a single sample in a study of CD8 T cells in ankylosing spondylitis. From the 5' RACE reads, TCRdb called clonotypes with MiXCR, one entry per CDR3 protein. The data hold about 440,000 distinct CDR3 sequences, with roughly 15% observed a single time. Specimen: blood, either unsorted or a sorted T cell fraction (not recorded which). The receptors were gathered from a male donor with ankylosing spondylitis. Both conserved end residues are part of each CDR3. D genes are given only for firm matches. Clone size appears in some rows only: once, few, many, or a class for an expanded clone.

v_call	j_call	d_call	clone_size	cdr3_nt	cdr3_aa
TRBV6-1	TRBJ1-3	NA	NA	TGTGCCAGCACCCTAACACAGGGAAAGCCCTCTGGAAACACCATATATTTT	CASTLTQGKPSGNTIYF
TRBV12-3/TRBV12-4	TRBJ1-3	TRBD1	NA	TGTGCCAGCAGTCTGGGGACAGGCCGGGCTGGAAACACCATATATTTT	CASSLGTGRAGNTIYF
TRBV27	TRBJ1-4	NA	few	TGTGCCAGCAGACCGATCGACAAAATGGGGGGAGAACTGTTTTTT	CASRPIDKMGGELFF
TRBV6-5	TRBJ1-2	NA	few	TGTGCCAGCGGGGGCGGCGAATATGGCTACACCTTC	CASGGGEYGYTF
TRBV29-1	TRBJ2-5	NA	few	TGCAGCGTTAGGGACCTCAAATATTCACAAGAGACCCAGTACTTC	CSVRDLKYSQETQYF
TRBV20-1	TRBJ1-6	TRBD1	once	TGCAGTGCTAGGCGGCGGGCAACGACAGGGGACCATAATTCACCCCTCCACTTT	CSARRRATTGDHNSPLHF
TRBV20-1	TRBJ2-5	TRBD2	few	TGCAGTGCTACCGGGGGGGCGGGAAAGGGGGAGACCCAGTACTTC	CSATGGAGKGETQYF
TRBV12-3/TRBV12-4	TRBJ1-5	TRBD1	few	TGTGCCAGCAGGTCACCAGGGGGCGCGGGTAATCAGCCCCAGCATTTT	CASRSPGGAGNQPQHF
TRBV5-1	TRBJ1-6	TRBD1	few	TGCGCCAGCAGCTTGCAGGGGGTAGAATCACCCCTCCACTTT	CASSLQGVESPLHF
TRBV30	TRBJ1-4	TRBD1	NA	TGTGCCTGGAGTACCGGACAGGGGGCCGCTAATGAAAAACTGTTTTTT	CAWSTGQGAANEKLFF
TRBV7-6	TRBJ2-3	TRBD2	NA	TGTGCCAGCAGCCCTAGCGGGAGATCCCACACAGATACGCAGTATTTT	CASSPSGRSHTDTQYF
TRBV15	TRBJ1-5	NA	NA	TGTGCCACCTTCATGCGCAATCAGCCCCAGCATTTT	CATFMRNQPQHF
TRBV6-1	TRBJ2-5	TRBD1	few	TGTGCCAGCAGTGACGGACAGGGGCGAGAGACCCAGTACTTC	CASSDGQGRETQYF
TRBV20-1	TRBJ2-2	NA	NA	TGCAGTGCCAGAGGAGGGGTCACCGGGGAGCTGTTTTTT	CSARGGVTGELFF
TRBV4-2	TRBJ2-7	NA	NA	TGTGCCAGCAGTCGCGGAGGGGCTTGGGAGCAGTACTTC	CASSRGGAWEQYF
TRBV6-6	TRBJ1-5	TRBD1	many	TGTGCCAGCCGGGGGACAGGGGGTCAGCCCCAGCATTTT	CASRGTGGQPQHF
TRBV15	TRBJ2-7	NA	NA	TGTGCCACCAGCAGAGATCTAGGGGGGGGCAGAAAGGACGAGCAGTACTTC	CATSRDLGGGRKDEQYF
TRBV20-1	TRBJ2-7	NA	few	TGCAGTGCTAGAAGTAGTACGGGAGATTACGAGCAGTACTTC	CSARSSTGDYEQYF
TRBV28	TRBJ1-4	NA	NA	TGTGCCAGCCTGGGACGGGGGTCGGGCGAAAGTGAAAAACTGTTTTTT	CASLGRGSGESEKLFF
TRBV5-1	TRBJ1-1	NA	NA	TGCGCCAGCAGCTTGGCACCAGACATGAACACTGAAGCTTTCTTT	CASSLAPDMNTEAFF
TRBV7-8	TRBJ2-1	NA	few	TGTGCCAGCAGCTTAAAGATGCGGGACAGTTACAATGAGCAGTTCTTC	CASSLKMRDSYNEQFF
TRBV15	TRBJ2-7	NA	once	TGTGCCACCAGCAGAGACGGCGGACCCTACGAGCAGTACTTC	CATSRDGGPYEQYF
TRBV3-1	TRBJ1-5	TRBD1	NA	TGTGCCAGCAGCCAGGCCCTTGGACAGGAGGGATTTTCACCCCAGCATTTT	CASSQALGQEGFSPQHF
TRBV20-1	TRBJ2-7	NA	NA	TGCAGTGCTAACAAGCCAGGGCGTCACACCTACGAGCAGTACTTC	CSANKPGRHTYEQYF
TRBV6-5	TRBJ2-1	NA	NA	TGTGCCAGCAGTTACATCCCCGGGAGGCAGTTCTTC	CASSYIPGRQFF
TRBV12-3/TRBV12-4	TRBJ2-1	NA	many	TGTGCCAGCAGTTTCCGCGATCGGGGCAATGAGCAGTTCTTC	CASSFRDRGNEQFF
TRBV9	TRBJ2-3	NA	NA	TGTGCCAGCAGCGCCTCCAACATAGATACGCAGTATTTT	CASSASNIDTQYF
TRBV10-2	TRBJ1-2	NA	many	TGCGCCAGCAGTGAGATAGACCCGTTCATCGAGCTTGGCTACACCTTC	CASSEIDPFIELGYTF
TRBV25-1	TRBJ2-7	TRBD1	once	TGTGCCAGCAGTGGGGGACAGGGTCGGGTCGAGCAGTACTTC	CASSGGQGRVEQYF
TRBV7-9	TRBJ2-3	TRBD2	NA	TGTGCCAGCATCCCCTCGGCTAGCGGGACAGATACGCAGTATTTT	CASIPSASGTDTQYF
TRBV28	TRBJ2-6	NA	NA	TGTGCCAGCAGTTTACCAGGCAGGAGGGCACTTGGAGGGGCCAACGTCCTGACTTTC	CASSLPGRRALGGANVLTF
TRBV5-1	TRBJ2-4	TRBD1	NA	TGCGCCAGCAGCTCCGGGGACAGGGGGCGCCGAAACATTCAGTACTTC	CASSSGDRGRRNIQYF
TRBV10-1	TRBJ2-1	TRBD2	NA	TGCGCCAGCACCCCCCCTCCATGGGCTAGCGGTACGAGCTCCTACAATGAGCAGTTCTTC	CASTPPPWASGTSSYNEQFF
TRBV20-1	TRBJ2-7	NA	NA	TGCAGTGCTGGACCCCCTTTAGGAAGCTACGAGCAGTACTTC	CSAGPPLGSYEQYF
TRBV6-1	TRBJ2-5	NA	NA	TGTGCCAGCAGGTGGCTGGAGACCCAGTACTTC	CASRWLETQYF
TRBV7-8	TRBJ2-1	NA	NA	TGTGCCAGCAGCTTAATCGCGGGGGCTGATCTATACAATGAGCAGTTCTTC	CASSLIAGADLYNEQFF
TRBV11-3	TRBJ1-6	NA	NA	TGTGCCAGCAGCTTAAGACTAAGACAGGTTGGATCACCCCTCCACTTT	CASSLRLRQVGSPLHF
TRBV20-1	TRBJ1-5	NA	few	TGCAGTGCTAGTATCGGACGGGGCAATCAGCCCCAGCATTTT	CSASIGRGNQPQHF
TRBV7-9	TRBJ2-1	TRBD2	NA	TGTGCCAGCAGCTTAAGGGGTAGCGGGGGGAAGGATGAGCAGTTCTTC	CASSLRGSGGKDEQFF
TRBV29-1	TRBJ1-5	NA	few	TGCAGCGTGGGGGGAAACGGCCCTAATCAGCCCCAGCATTTT	CSVGGNGPNQPQHF
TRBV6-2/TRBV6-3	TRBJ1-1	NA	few	TGTGCCAGCAGCTGGGCCAGGGAGCATGAAGCTTTCTTT	CASSWAREHEAFF
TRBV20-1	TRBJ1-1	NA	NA	TGCAGTGTAGGACGGGGGAACACTGAAGCTTTCTTT	CSVGRGNTEAFF
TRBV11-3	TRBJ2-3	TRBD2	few	TGTGCCAGCAGCTCCGGGACTAGGTTTGGCACAGATACGCAGTATTTT	CASSSGTRFGTDTQYF
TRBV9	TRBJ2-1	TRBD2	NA	TGTGCCAGCAGCGCCGGACTAGCCAGCAATGAGCAGTTCTTC	CASSAGLASNEQFF
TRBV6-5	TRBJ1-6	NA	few	TGTGCCAGCAGTTACGAAAACAGGGCAGATTCACCCCTCCACTTT	CASSYENRADSPLHF
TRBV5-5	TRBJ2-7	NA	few	TGTGCCAGCAGCTTGGCGGACCAGACATACTACGAGCAGTACTTC	CASSLADQTYYEQYF
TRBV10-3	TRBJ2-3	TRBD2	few	TGTGCCATCAGTGAGTCGATCGGCGGGGGGCGCACAGATACGCAGTATTTT	CAISESIGGGRTDTQYF
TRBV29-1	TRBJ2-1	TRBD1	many	TGCAGCGTTCGACAGGGGCTCTACTACAATGAGCAGTTCTTC	CSVRQGLYYNEQFF
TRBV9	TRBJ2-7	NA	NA	TGTGCCAGCAGCGTAGGGAGGGGCTCCTACGAGCAGTACTTC	CASSVGRGSYEQYF
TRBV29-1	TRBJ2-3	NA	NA	TGCAGCGTTGATTCTATAGGTAGCGCGAGCACAGATACGCAGTATTTT	CSVDSIGSASTDTQYF
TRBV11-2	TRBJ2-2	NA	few	TGTGCCAGCAGCTTCGGCCCTATAGGCGGGGAGCTGTTTTTT	CASSFGPIGGELFF